The 19 T cell receptor beta chains in this list originate from one sample, sequenced in a study of T-cell reconstitution after alpha-beta-depleted transplantation in children. A library of TCRbeta sequences, prepared with unique molecular identifiers, was generated. TCRdb called the PCR reads again in MiXCR, with one record for every CDR3 protein. The table shows under 850,000 distinct CDR3 sequences, with 10% to 15% occurring only once. Sequencing used PBMCs, obtained before TCRalphabeta/CD19-depleted stem cell transplant. The receptor set was obtained from a girl under 10 years old with congenital amegakaryocytic thrombocytopenia, due to receive a stem cell transplant.

V and J are TRBV5-1 and TRBJ2-7; D ambiguous. CDR3 length: 15 residues. V lost 4 bases to trimming and J lost 0 bases, with 14 bases between them. The germline CDR1 and CDR2 sequences are SGHRS and YFSETQ. DNA for the CDR3: TGCGCCAGCAGCGGCTGGGCGTCCCTCTCCTACGAGCAGTACTTC. Translated, it gives CASSGWASLSYEQYF.

In this sample, this clonotype turned up a few times. This sequence joins TRBV6-1 and TRBJ2-1, with 7 bases identical to TRBD1. Trimming took 8 bases from V and 4 from J; bases not matched to a gene: 8. The germline CDR1 and CDR2 sequences are MNHNS and SASEGT. CDR3 length equals 14 residues. As DNA, the CDR3 is TGTGCCAGCCGCACCGGGACAGTTTACAATGAGCAGTTCTTC. Its protein product is CASRTGTVYNEQFF.

The chain recombines TRBV28 with TRBJ2-3, with no clear D. CDR3 length equals 12 residues. V lost 6 bases and J 8 bases, leaving 12 bases between the germline ends. Germline CDR1 MDHEN, CDR2 SYDVKM. This CDR3 reads CASRPGAGTQYF. For the CDR3, the DNA is TGTGCCAGCAGGCCAGGAGCCGGTACGCAGTATTTT.

At least ten counts were recorded for this clonotype. The J gene is TRBJ1-3, the V gene TRBV10-3; TRBD1 aligns across 9 bases. V dropped 10 bases and J dropped 3; count of bases not matched to a gene: 7. CDR1 is ENHRY and CDR2 is SYGVKD in the germline V gene. There are 14 residues in the CDR3. The CDR3 sequence: CATARTGVGNTIYF. CDR3 sequence (DNA): TGTGCCACCGCCCGGACAGGGGTTGGAAACACCATATATTTT.

This clonotype has just a few counts. The genes are TRBV5-1 and TRBJ2-1; TRBD2 aligns across 11 bases. Germline assignment: CDR1 SGHRS and CDR2 YFSETQ. The CDR3 loop spans 14 amino acids. Unmatched junction bases numbered 6, after V lost 7 bases and J lost 6 bases. The CDR3, as DNA: TGCGCCAGCGGAACCGGGACTAGCGGCAATGAGCAGTTCTTC. It translates to CASGTGTSGNEQFF.

The chain uses TRBV20-1 and TRBJ2-7; 9 nucleotides match TRBD2. Germline CDR1 reads DFQATT; CDR2 reads SNEGSKA (reference sequence). J was trimmed by 3 bases and V by 4 bases; bases with no gene match: 7. The CDR3 has 14 amino acids. CDR3 residues: CSAKDGGRGYEQYF. CDR3 nucleotide sequence: TGCAGTGCTAAGGACGGCGGGAGGGGCTACGAGCAGTACTTC.

This clonotype has a count of ten or more. J is TRBJ2-7 and V is TRBV29-1; 14 positions match TRBD2. Germline V lookup: CDR1 SQVTM, CDR2 ANQGSEA. There are 19 residues in the CDR3. The junction had 19 bases not matched to a gene; V was cut back by 2 bases and J by 7 bases. CDR3 in amino acids: CSVERGIGTSGSISREQYF. CDR3 DNA sequence: TGCAGCGTTGAACGCGGCATCGGGACTAGCGGGAGTATCTCGAGGGAGCAGTACTTC.

In this sample, this clonotype turned up a few times. V is TRBV11-2 and J is TRBJ2-3; 10 bases map to TRBD2. Germline V gene data show CDR1 as SGHAT and CDR2 as FQNNGV. CDR3 length: 19 amino acids. The ends lost 3 bases at V and 4 bases at J; junction bases unmatched: 16. The CDR3 region is CASSFPSPLAGLLSDTQYF. CDR3 DNA: TGTGCCAGCAGCTTCCCATCTCCACTAGCGGGATTATTGTCAGATACGCAGTATTTT. The whole variable domain, remainder taken from reference TRBV11-2 and TRBJ2-3, is EAGVAQSPRYKIIEKRQSVAFWCNPISGHATLYWYQQILGQGPKLLIQFQNNGVVDDSQLPKDRFSAERLKGVDSTLKIQPAKLEDSAVYLCASSFPSPLAGLLSDTQYFGPGTRLTVL.

This clonotype was detected ten times or more. This rearrangement joins TRBV12-3 or TRBV12-4 to TRBJ2-6, with D maybe TRBD1 (6 bases). Trimming removed 6 bases at V and 0 bases at J, with 9 bases between. There are 15 residues in the CDR3. CDR3 in DNA: TGTGCCAGCAGCCTACAGGGCTCTGGGGCCAACGTCCTGACTTTC. Protein: CASSLQGSGANVLTF.

In this sample, this clonotype turned up many times. The rearrangement joins TRBV20-1 to TRBJ1-1; D call uncertain. V dropped 6 bases and J dropped 4 bases, with 18 bases sitting between them. This CDR3 spans 14 amino acids. Germline CDR1 and CDR2: DFQATT and SNEGSKA (reference sequence). CDR3 nucleotide sequence: TGCAGTGCGCCGATGGGAGTCCGGGCCACTGAAGCTTTCTTT. This codes for CSAPMGVRATEAFF.

The genes are TRBV7-9 and TRBJ2-7, with TRBD2 identical over 13 bases. There are 16 residues in the CDR3. In germline, CDR1 is SEHNR, CDR2 FQNEAQ (reference sequence). V shed 8 bases and J 6 bases; nucleotides not matched to a gene: 13. CDR3 amino acids: CASFSGTSGNLGEQYF. CDR3 nucleotide sequence: TGTGCCAGCTTCTCCGGGACTAGCGGGAATTTAGGCGAGCAGTACTTC.

This clonotype was recorded a few times. Written as DNA, the CDR3 is TGTGCCAGCAGCCAAAGCGACCATTATAGGCCCCAGCATTTT. Protein sequence: CASSQSDHYRPQHF. This chain connects TRBV12-3 or TRBV12-4 to TRBJ1-5, with D unclear. Trimming pared 6 bases from V and 9 bases from J, leaving 18 bases between. The CDR3 has 14 residues.

This clonotype was picked up many times. The chain recombines TRBV4-2 with TRBJ1-1, with TRBD1 matching over 7 bases. Trimming removed 4 bases from V and 7 bases from J; junction bases left unmatched: 9. Per the germline V gene, CDR1 is LGHNA and CDR2 is YNFKEQ. There are 14 residues in the CDR3. CDR3 residues: CASSPEQGRGEAFF. CDR3 coding DNA: TGTGCCAGCAGCCCAGAACAGGGGAGGGGTGAAGCTTTCTTT.

This clonotype was found many times. The V and J genes are TRBV6-1 and TRBJ2-1; 11 bases agree with TRBD2. Unmatched junction bases numbered 6, after V lost 5 bases and J lost 12 bases. The CDR3 has 13 amino acids. Germline CDR1 reads MNHNS; CDR2 reads SASEGT. The CDR3, as DNA: TGTGCCAGCAGTAGGACTAGCGGGTCCGGGCAGTTCTTC. Amino acid sequence: CASSRTSGSGQFF.

Turning to this clonotype: A clone one base away is much larger, so this may be a read error. The V and J genes are TRBV5-1 and TRBJ2-5; a weak D match, TRBD2 (6 bases). The CDR3 contains 13 residues. Trimming stripped 4 bases from V and 4 bases from J, with 11 bases between. CDR1 is SGHRS, CDR2 YFSETQ, per germline. The CDR3 DNA sequence: TGCGCCAGCAGCATGTACGGGGGAGAGACCCAGTACTTC. Translated: CASSMYGGETQYF. The entire variable domain, with the rest obtained from reference TRBV5-1 and TRBJ2-5, is as follows: KAGVTQTPRYLIKTRGQQVTLSCSPISGHRSVSWYQQTPGQGLQFLFEYFSETQRNKGNFPGRFSGRQFSNSRSEMNVSTLELGDSALYLCASSMYGGETQYFGPGTRLLVL.

This clonotype was seen only a few times. J is TRBJ2-5 and V is TRBV24-1; the D is unclear. V lost 4 bases to trimming and J lost 5 bases, with 7 bases between them. CDR1 is KGHDR and CDR2 is SFDVKD in the germline V gene. This CDR3 comprises 12 residues. CDR3 DNA: TGTGCCACCAGTGACCAGTCCGAGACCCAGTACTTC. Encoded protein: CATSDQSETQYF.

This clonotype has a count of ten or more. The V and J genes are TRBV6-2 or TRBV6-3 and TRBJ2-1; D is perhaps TRBD2 (6 bases). V shed 1 base and J shed 9 bases, with 13 bases lying between them. Germline lookup yields CDR1 MNHEY and CDR2 SVGEGT. The CDR3 covers 14 residues. In DNA, the CDR3 is TGTGCCAGCAGTTACTTCGAGGAGGGAGGTGAGCAGTTCTTC. This encodes CASSYFEEGGEQFF.

The rearrangement links TRBV5-1 to TRBJ2-6; no reliable D call. CDR3 size: 15 residues. Trimming shortened V by 6 bases and J by 1 base, and 11 bases separated the two germline ends. Germline V gene sequence: CDR1 SGHRS, CDR2 YFSETQ. Written as DNA, the CDR3 is TGCGCCAGCAACCAGGCCGAATCTGGGGCCAACGTCCTGACTTTC. It encodes CASNQAESGANVLTF.

This clonotype was counted a few times. CDR3 bases: TGTGCCAGCAACTGGAGGGGGTACGAGCAGTACTTC. Protein sequence: CASNWRGYEQYF. The genes are TRBV5-6 and TRBJ2-7; D is possibly TRBD1 or TRBD2 (6 bases each). With 6 bases removed from V and 4 bases from J, the gap between germline ends came to 11 bases. The V gene's germline CDR1 is SGHDT and CDR2 YYEEEE. The CDR3 consists of 12 residues.